This T cell receptor (beta chain) derives from a study of response to subunit inactivated influenza vaccine. This clonotype came up a few times. Its antigen is as yet unknown. Study conclusions and caveats: With each seasonal influenza vaccination, the authors suggested, few new T cells are recruited.

The CDR3 consists of 16 residues. Germline CDR1 is SGHTA and CDR2 is FQGNSA. J was trimmed by 6 bases and V by 0 bases; bases with no gene match: 7. TCRdb processed the RT-PCR reads anew with MiXCR; each CDR3 protein has one entry. The table lists about 780,000 distinct CDR3 sequences, roughly 18% of them singletons. The sample here was PBMCs from blood, taken roughly 5 days after vaccination. This rearrangement joins TRBV7-2 to TRBJ1-2; 10 nucleotides match TRBD1. This TCR was recovered from a man aged 45-65 years who received an inactivated influenza vaccine. The CDR3 DNA reads as TGTGCCAGCAGCTTAGCTCAACCGGGACAGGGGAATGGCTACACCTTC. This gives the protein CASSLAQPGQGNGYTF.